A selection of T cell receptor beta chains follows, all from one sample in a study of shared clonotypes between healthy human individuals. The assay was immunoSEQ multiplex PCR, and TCRdb's table has in-frame clones only and misses some. The sample has about 120,000 clones; 68% are singletons. The source material was memory CD8+ T cells sorted from blood. These receptors were taken from a woman in her twenties or thirties in good health. CDR3s include the opening cysteine and the closing phenylalanine or tryptophan. D genes are given only for firm matches. Part of the rows lack a size; the others show once, few, many or a class for expanded clones.

clone_size	v_call	d_call	j_call	cdr3_nt	cdr3_aa
.	TRBV5-1	.	TRBJ1-4	TGCGCCAGCAGCTTATCGGGATCGTACTTTTGGGAAAAACTGTTTTTT	CASSLSGSYFWEKLFF
.	TRBV10-1	TRBD2	TRBJ2-2	TGCGCCAGCAGTGTCGGGAGGGACACCGGGGAGCTGTTTTTT	CASSVGRDTGELFF
.	TRBV18	.	TRBJ2-7	TGTGCCAGCTCACCGTACGGGACGGGAGAGATCGAGCAGTACTTC	CASSPYGTGEIEQYF
once	TRBV27	.	TRBJ1-5	TGTGCCAGCAGTTCTATAGACAGGTATAGCAATCAGCCCCAGCATTTT	CASSSIDRYSNQPQHF
.	TRBV5-1	.	TRBJ2-1	TGCGCCAGCAGCTTGGAGGCAATATACAATGAGCAGTTCTTC	CASSLEAIYNEQFF
.	TRBV4-1	.	TRBJ1-1	TGCGCCAGCAGCCACCCAGAAATGAACACTGAAGCTTTCTTT	CASSHPEMNTEAFF
.	TRBV6-5	.	TRBJ2-1	TGTGCCAGCAGTTCGGGACTCCTCGACGAGCAGTTCTTC	CASSSGLLDEQFF
.	TRBV5-6	.	TRBJ1-2	TGTGCCAGCAGCTCCTTGGACAGTAGTGGCTACACCTTC	CASSSLDSSGYTF
.	TRBV7-8	.	TRBJ1-5	TGTGCCAGCAGCAAAACCAGGCAGGGACCCCAGCCCCAGCATTTT	CASSKTRQGPQPQHF
.	TRBV6-1	.	TRBJ2-7	TGTGCCAGCAGTGAGCGGGACAGCCTTGGCGAGCAGTACTTC	CASSERDSLGEQYF
.	TRBV9	TRBD2	TRBJ2-7	TGTGCCAGCAGCCCCGGGACTAGCGGGATCTACGAGCAGTACTTC	CASSPGTSGIYEQYF
many	TRBV6-1	.	TRBJ1-1	TGTGCCAGCAGAGACGGAACTGAAGCTTTCTTT	CASRDGTEAFF
many	TRBV5-1	TRBD2	TRBJ2-5	TGCGCCAGCAGCAACGGACTAGCGGCCCAAGAGACCCAGTACTTC	CASSNGLAAQETQYF
.	TRBV5-1	TRBD2	TRBJ2-1	TGCGCCAGCAGCTTGGTGGGTTGGACTAGCGGGAGGCATGAGCAGTTCTTC	CASSLVGWTSGRHEQFF
.	TRBV7-9	.	TRBJ2-3	TGTGCCAGCAGCTTACGTAGCGCTAGCACAGATACGCAGTATTTT	CASSLRSASTDTQYF